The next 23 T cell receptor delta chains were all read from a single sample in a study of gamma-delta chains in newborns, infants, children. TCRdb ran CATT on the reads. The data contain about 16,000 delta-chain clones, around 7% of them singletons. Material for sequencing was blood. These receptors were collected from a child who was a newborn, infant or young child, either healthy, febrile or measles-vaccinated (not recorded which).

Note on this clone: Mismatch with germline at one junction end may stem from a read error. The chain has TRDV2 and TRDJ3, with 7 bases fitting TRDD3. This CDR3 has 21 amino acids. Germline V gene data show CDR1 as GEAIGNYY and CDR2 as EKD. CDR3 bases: TGTGCCTGTGGCACCACTGGGGTCCCGGGCCTTATCTCCTGGGACACCCGACAGATGTTTTTC. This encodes CACGTTGVPGLISWDTRQMFF.

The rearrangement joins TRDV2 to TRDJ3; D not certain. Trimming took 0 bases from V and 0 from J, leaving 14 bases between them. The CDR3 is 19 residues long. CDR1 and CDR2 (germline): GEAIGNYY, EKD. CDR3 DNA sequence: TGTGCCTGTGACACCCTCGGGGTCTTCAGCTCCTGGGACACCCGACAGATGTTTTTC. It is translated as CACDTLGVFSSWDTRQMFF.

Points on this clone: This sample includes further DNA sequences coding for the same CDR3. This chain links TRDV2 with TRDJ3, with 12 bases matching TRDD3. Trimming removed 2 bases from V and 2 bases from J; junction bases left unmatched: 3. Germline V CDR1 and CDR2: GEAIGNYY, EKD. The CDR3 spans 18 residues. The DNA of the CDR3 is TGTGCCTGTGACATACTGGGGGATACTCCCTGGGACACCCGACAGATGTTTTTC. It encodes CACDILGDTPWDTRQMFF.

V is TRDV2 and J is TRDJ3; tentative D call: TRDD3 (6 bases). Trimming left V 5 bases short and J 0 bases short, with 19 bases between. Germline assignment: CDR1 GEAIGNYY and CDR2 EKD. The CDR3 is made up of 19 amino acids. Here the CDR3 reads CACGPVLGDSSWDTRQMFF. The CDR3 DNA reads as TGTGCCTGTGGCCCCGTACTGGGTGATAGCTCCTGGGACACCCGACAGATGTTTTTC.

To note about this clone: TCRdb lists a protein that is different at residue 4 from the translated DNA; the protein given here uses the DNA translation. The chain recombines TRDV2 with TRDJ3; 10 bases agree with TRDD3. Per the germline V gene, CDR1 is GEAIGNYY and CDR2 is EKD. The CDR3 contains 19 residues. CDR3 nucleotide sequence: TGTGCCTGTGGCACCTGGGGGATATCGGGCTCCTGGGACACCCGACAGATGTTTTTC. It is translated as CACGTWGISGSWDTRQMFF.

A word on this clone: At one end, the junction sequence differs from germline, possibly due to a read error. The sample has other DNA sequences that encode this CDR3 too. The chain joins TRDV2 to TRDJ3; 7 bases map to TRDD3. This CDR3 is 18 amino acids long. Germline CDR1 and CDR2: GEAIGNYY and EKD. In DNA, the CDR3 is TGCGCCTGTGACACCCTTGGGGGACTCTCCTGGGACACCCGACAGATGTTTTTC. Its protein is CACDTLGGLSWDTRQMFF.

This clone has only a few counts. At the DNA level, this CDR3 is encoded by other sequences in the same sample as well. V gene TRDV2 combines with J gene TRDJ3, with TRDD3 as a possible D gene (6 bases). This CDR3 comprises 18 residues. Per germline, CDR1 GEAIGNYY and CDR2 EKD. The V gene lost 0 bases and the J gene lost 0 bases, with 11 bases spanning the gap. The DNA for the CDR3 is TGTGCCTGTGACACCGTACTGGGAAACTCCTGGGACACCCGACAGATGTTTTTC. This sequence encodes CACDTVLGNSWDTRQMFF.

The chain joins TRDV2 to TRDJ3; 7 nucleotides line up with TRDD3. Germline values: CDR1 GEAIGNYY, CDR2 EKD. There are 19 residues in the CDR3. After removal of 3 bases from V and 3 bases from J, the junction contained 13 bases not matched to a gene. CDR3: CACDPLGGSLLWDTRQMFF. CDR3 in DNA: TGTGCCTGTGACCCCCTGGGGGGTTCTTTGCTCTGGGACACCCGACAGATGTTTTTC.

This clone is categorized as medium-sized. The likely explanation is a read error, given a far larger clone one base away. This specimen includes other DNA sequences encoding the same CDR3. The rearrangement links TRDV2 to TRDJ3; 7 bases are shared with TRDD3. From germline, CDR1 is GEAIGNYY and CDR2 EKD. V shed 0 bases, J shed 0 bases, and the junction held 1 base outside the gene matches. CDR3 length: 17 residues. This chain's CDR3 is CACDTWGTSWDTRQMFF. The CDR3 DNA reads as TGTGCCTGTGACACCTGGGGGACCTCCTGGGACACCCGACAGATGTTTTTC.

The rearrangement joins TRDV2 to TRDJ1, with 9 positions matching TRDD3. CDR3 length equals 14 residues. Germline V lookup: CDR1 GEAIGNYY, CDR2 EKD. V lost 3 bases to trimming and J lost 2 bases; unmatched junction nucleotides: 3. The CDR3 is CACDRGYATDKLIF. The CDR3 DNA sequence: TGTGCCTGTGACCGGGGATACGCGACCGATAAACTCATCTTT.

The CDR3 is CACDEYWGTYSWDTRQMFF. The CDR3, as DNA: TGTGCCTGTGACGAGTACTGGGGGACCTACTCCTGGGACACCCGACAGATGTTTTTC. The chain is built from TRDV2 and TRDJ3; 9 bases line up with TRDD3. V dropped 3 bases and J dropped 0; count of bases not matched to a gene: 8. The CDR3 consists of 19 residues. Germline lookup yields CDR1 GEAIGNYY and CDR2 EKD.

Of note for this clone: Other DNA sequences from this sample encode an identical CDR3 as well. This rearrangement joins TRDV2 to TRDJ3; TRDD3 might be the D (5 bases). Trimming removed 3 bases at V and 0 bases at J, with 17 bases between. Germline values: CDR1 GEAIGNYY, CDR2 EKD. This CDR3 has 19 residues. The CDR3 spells CACDGTGGLFSWDTRQMFF. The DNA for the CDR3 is TGTGCCTGTGACGGTACCGGGGGCTTATTCTCCTGGGACACCCGACAGATGTTTTTC.

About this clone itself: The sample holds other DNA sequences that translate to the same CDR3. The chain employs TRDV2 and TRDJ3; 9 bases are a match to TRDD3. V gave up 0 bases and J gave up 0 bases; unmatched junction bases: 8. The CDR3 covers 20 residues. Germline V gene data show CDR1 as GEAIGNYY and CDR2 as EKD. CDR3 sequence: CACDTLTGGPSSWDTRQMFF. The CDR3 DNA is TGTGCCTGTGACACCCTCACTGGGGGACCCAGCTCCTGGGACACCCGACAGATGTTTTTC.

CDR3 sequence (DNA): TGTGCCTGTGACCTACTGGGGGATTTGAGGGGTACCTGGGACACCCGACAGATGTTTTTC. It specifies CACDLLGDLRGTWDTRQMFF. The chain combines TRDV2 with TRDJ3; 10 nucleotides agree with TRDD3. V gave up 3 bases and J gave up 2 bases; unmatched junction bases: 12. CDR3 length equals 20 residues. CDR1 is GEAIGNYY, CDR2 EKD, per germline.

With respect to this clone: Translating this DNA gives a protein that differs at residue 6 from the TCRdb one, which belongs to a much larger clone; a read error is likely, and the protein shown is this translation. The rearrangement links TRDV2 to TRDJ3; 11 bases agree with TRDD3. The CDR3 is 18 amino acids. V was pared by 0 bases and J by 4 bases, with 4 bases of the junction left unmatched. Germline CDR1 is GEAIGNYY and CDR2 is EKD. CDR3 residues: CACDTLLGDIWDTRQMFF. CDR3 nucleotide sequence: TGTGCCTGTGACACCCTACTGGGGGATATTTGGGACACCCGACAGATGTTTTTC.

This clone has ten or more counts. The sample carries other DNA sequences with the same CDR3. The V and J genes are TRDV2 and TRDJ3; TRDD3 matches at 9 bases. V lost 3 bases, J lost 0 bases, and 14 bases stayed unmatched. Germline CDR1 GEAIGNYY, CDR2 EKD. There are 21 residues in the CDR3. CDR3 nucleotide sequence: TGTGCCTGTGACCCGTTGGTAGGGGATACGTCTTCCTCCTGGGACACCCGACAGATGTTTTTC. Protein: CACDPLVGDTSSSWDTRQMFF.

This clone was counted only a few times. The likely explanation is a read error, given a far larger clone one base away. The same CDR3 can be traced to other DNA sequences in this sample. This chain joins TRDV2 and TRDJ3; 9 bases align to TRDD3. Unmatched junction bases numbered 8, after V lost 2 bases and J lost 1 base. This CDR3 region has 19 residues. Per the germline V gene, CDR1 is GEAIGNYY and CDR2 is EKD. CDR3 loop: CACDKVLGDTSWDTRQMFF. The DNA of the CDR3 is TGTGCCTGTGACAAAGTACTGGGGGACACGTCCTGGGACACCCGACAGATGTTTTTC.

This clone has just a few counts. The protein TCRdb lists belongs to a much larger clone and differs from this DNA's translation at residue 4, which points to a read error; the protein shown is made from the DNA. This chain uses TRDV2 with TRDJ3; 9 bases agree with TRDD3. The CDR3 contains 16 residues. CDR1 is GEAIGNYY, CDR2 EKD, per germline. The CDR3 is CACNTWGIWDTRQMFF. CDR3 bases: TGTGCCTGTAACACCTGGGGGATTTGGGACACCCGACAGATGTTTTTC.

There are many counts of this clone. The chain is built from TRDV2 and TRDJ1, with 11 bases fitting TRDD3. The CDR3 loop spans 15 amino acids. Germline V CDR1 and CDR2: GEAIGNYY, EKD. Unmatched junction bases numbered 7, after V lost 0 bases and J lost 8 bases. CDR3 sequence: CACDTGPGGYRKLIF. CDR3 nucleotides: TGTGCCTGTGACACCGGGCCTGGGGGATACCGGAAACTCATCTTT.

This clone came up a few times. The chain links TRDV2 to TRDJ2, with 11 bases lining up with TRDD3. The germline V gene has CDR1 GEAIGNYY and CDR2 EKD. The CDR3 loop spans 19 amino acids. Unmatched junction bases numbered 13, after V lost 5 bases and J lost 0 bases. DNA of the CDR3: TGTGCCTGTGGCACTATTCAAGCTGGGGGATACCCTTTGACAGCACAACTCTTCTTT. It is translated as CACGTIQAGGYPLTAQLFF.

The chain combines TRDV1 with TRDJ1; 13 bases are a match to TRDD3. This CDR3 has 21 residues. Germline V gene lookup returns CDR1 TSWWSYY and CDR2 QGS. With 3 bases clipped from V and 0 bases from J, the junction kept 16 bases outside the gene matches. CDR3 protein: CALGDGSLLGDTRFYTDKLIF. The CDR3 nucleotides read TGTGCTCTTGGGGATGGGTCGCTACTGGGGGATACGCGGTTCTACACCGATAAACTCATCTTT.

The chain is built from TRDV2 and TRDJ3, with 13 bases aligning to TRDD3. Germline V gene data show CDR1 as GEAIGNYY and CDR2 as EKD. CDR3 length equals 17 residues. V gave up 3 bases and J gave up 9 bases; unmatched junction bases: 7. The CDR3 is CACDALLGDTSTRQMFF. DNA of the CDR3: TGTGCCTGTGACGCATTACTGGGGGATACGAGCACCCGACAGATGTTTTTC.

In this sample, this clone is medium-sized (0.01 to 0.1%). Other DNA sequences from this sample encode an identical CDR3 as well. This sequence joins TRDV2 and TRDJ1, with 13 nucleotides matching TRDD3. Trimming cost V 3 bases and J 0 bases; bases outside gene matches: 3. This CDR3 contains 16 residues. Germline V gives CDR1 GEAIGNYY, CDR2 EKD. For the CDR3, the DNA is TGTGCCTGTGACCTACTGGGGGATACGTACACCGATAAACTCATCTTT. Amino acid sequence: CACDLLGDTYTDKLIF.